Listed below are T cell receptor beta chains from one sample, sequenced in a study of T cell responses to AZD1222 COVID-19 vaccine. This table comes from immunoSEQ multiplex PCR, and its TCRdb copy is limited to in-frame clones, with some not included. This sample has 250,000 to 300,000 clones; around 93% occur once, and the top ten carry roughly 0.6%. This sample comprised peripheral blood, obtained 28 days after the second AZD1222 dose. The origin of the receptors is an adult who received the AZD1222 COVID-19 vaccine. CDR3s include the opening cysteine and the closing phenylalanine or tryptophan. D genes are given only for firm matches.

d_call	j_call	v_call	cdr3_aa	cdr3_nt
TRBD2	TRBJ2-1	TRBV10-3	CAISERLAGANEQFF	TGTGCCATCAGTGAGAGGTTAGCGGGAGCGAATGAGCAGTTCTTC
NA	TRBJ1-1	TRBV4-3	CASSQDQGIVSEAFF	TGCGCCAGCAGCCAAGATCAGGGCATTGTCTCCGAAGCTTTCTTT
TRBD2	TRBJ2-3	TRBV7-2	CASTFTSGVTDTQYF	TGTGCCAGCACATTCACTAGCGGGGTAACAGATACGCAGTATTTT
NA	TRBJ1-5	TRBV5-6	CASSPGRNQPQHF	TGTGCCAGCAGCCCTGGGAGGAATCAGCCCCAGCATTTT
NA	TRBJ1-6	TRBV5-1	CASSLAGGSSYNSPLHF	TGCGCCAGCAGCTTGGCCGGCGGAAGCTCCTATAATTCACCCCTCCACTTT
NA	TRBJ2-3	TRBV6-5	CASSYWGSSTDTQYF	TGTGCCAGCAGTTACTGGGGCTCTAGCACAGATACGCAGTATTTT
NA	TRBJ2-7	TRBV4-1	CASSQETGPASSYEQYF	TGCGCCAGCAGCCAGGAAACAGGCCCGGCTTCCTCCTACGAGCAGTACTTC
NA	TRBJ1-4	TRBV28	CASSPPLRNEKLFF	TGTGCCAGCAGCCCACCCCTTAGGAATGAAAAACTGTTTTTT
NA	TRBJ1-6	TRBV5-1	CASSSGAYNSPLHF	TGCGCCAGCAGCTCGGGGGCCTATAATTCACCCCTCCACTTT
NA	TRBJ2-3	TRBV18	CASSPPLGPRADTQYF	TGTGCCAGCTCACCACCGTTGGGCCCCAGGGCAGATACGCAGTATTTT
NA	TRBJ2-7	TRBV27	CASSLSGRSEQYF	TGTGCCAGCAGTTTATCGGGCAGGAGCGAGCAGTACTTC
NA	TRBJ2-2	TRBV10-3	CAIRTGTNTGELFF	TGTGCCATCAGGACGGGAACGAACACCGGGGAGCTGTTTTTT
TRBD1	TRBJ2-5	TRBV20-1	CSARIGQVDF	TGCAGTGCCCGGATCGGACAGGTGGACTTC
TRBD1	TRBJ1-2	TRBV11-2	CASSSDRGLPDGYTF	TGTGCCAGCAGCTCCGACAGGGGCCTACCCGATGGCTACACCTTC
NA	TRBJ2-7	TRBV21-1	CASTQRETTSSYEQYF	TGTGCCAGCACCCAAAGAGAGACAACTAGCTCCTACGAGCAGTACTTC
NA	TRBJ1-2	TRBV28	CATSRNYGYTF	TGTGCCACCAGCAGGAACTATGGCTACACCTTC
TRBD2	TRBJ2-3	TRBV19	CASSASGGTDTQYF	TGTGCCAGTAGTGCTAGCGGGGGCACAGATACGCAGTATTTT
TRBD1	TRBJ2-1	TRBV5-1	CASSTGTGVPGNEQFF	TGCGCCAGCAGCACCGGGACAGGGGTACCCGGCAATGAGCAGTTCTTC
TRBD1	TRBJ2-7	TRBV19	CASSIGQGARYEQYF	TGTGCCAGTAGTATAGGCCAGGGGGCACGGTACGAGCAGTACTTC
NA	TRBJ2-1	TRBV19	CASSTIWDSSSNEQFF	TGTGCCAGTAGTACGATATGGGACTCGTCTAGCAATGAGCAGTTCTTC
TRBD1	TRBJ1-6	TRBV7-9	CASSPGGRGYNSPLHF	TGTGCCAGCAGCCCAGGGGGGAGGGGATATAATTCACCCCTCCACTTT
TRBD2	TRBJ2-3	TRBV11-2	CASSDSGRAGDTQYF	TGTGCCAGCAGCGATAGCGGGAGGGCTGGAGATACGCAGTATTTT
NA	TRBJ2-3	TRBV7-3	CASSLGSGSTDTQYF	TGTGCCAGCAGCTTAGGAAGCGGAAGCACAGATACGCAGTATTTT
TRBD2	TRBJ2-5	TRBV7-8	CASSLVVGLAGGLQETQYF	TGTGCCAGCAGCTTAGTAGTAGGACTAGCGGGGGGGCTCCAAGAGACCCAGTACTTC